The rows below give T cell receptor beta chains drawn from one sample of a study of T-cell memory formation after mild COVID-19. MiXCR, run by TCRdb on the 5' RACE reads, gives a single entry per CDR3 protein. The sample yields nearly 200,000 distinct CDR3 sequences, approximately 20% seen once. The specimen sequenced was PBMCs or a T cell subset sorted from them (not recorded which). All receptors come from an adult woman who had mild COVID-19 (a few samples of this study predate the infection). Cell type and time point are not known. CDR3s include the opening cysteine and the closing phenylalanine or tryptophan. A D gene is named only where the DNA matches it firmly. Clone size, where shown, is once, few, many, or a class for clones that have expanded.

abundance	len	v_gene	j_gene	d_gene	CDR3nt	CDR3aa
few	15	TRBV7-8	TRBJ2-2	NA	TGTGCCAGCAGCGCAATGCGGAGGAACACCGGGGAGCTGTTTTTT	CASSAMRRNTGELFF
few	15	TRBV5-1	TRBJ1-6	TRBD1	TGCGCCAGCAGCTTGGGGGACAGGCCAAATTCACCCCTCCACTTT	CASSLGDRPNSPLHF
few	15	TRBV15	TRBJ1-1	NA	TGTGCCACCAGCAGAGATCGGCGGGATAACACTGAAGCTTTCTTT	CATSRDRRDNTEAFF
many	13	TRBV5-1	TRBJ2-3	NA	TGCGCCAGCAGCTTGGTTCTTGGGGGCCCCCAGGATTTT	CASSLVLGGPQDF
NA	13	TRBV12-3/TRBV12-4	TRBJ1-2	TRBD1	TGTGCCAGCAGTACGCAGGGGGACTATGGCTACACCTTC	CASSTQGDYGYTF
NA	21	TRBV7-3	TRBJ2-2	TRBD2	TGTGCCAGCAGCCCCCGAAAGAAGACTAGCGGCCAGAGGGGTTCGGCCGGGGAGCTGTTTTTT	CASSPRKKTSGQRGSAGELFF
few	14	TRBV6-5	TRBJ1-1	TRBD1	TGTGCCAGCAGGGGACAGGGGCCGAACACTGAAGCTTTCTTT	CASRGQGPNTEAFF
NA	13	TRBV24-1	TRBJ2-1	TRBD1	TGTGCCACCAGGAGGACAGGGGGCAGGGAGCAGTTCTTC	CATRRTGGREQFF
many	16	TRBV24-1	TRBJ2-1	NA	TGTGCCACCAGTGATCGAACGGGACACGCCAACAATGAGCAGTTCTTC	CATSDRTGHANNEQFF
NA	12	TRBV12-3/TRBV12-4	TRBJ2-3	NA	TGTGCCAGCACCAGCCACACAGATACGCAGTATTTT	CASTSHTDTQYF
NA	13	TRBV12-3/TRBV12-4	TRBJ1-2	NA	TGTGCCAGCACCTTGGGGGCAGGGGTAGGCTACACCTTC	CASTLGAGVGYTF
few	14	TRBV12-3/TRBV12-4	TRBJ2-5	TRBD1	TGTGCCAGCAGTACCCCGGGACAGGGAAAGACCCAGTACTTC	CASSTPGQGKTQYF
NA	14	TRBV20-1	TRBJ1-2	NA	TGCAGTGGAACCTCGACAGCCTCTAACTATGGCTACACCTTC	CSGTSTASNYGYTF
NA	15	TRBV12-3/TRBV12-4	TRBJ2-4	TRBD1	TGTGCCAGCAGTTTCGGGCGACAGGGCAAAAACATTCAGTACTTC	CASSFGRQGKNIQYF
NA	11	TRBV5-1	TRBJ2-1	NA	TGCGCCAGCAGAGGAGCTAATGAGCAGTTCTTC	CASRGANEQFF
few	10	TRBV20-1	TRBJ1-1	NA	TGCACCCCGGGGGGCACTGAAGCTTTCTTT	CTPGGTEAFF